The subject of this entry is one TCR beta chain. Its antigen is still unknown. Profiling of TCR beta VDJ combinations and CDR3 sequences used genomic DNA as template. One entry per CDR3 protein results from TCRdb running MiXCR on the reads. The table shows under 350,000 distinct CDR3 sequences, with approximately 55% occurring only once. This record comes from a study of CD8+CD57+ T cells in acquired aplastic anemia. Study as a whole: DNA recovered from sorted CD4+ and CD8+ cells had a mean of approximately 3.4 ug. Findings and limits, study-wide: A set of roughly 27 CD8+ CDR3 sequences was shared between patients and controls, and these sequences appeared highly expressed in patients. CD8+ Simpson's diversity showed no significant patient-control difference.

V gave up 4 bases and J gave up 5 bases; unmatched junction bases: 7. The CDR3 covers 15 residues. Per germline, CDR1 SGHRS and CDR2 YFSETQ. Sequencing used sorted CD4+, CD8+, or CD8+CD57+ T cells (not recorded which) from PBMCs. The clonotype comes from a human donor with severe aplastic anemia or a healthy control (not recorded which). The V call is TRBV5-1, the J call TRBJ2-2; TRBD1 matches at 8 bases. The DNA for the CDR3 is TGCGCCAGCAGCACGGACAGGGTAGGGACCGGGGAGCTGTTTTTT. Translating it yields CASSTDRVGTGELFF.